These T cell receptor beta chains were read from a single sample in a study of T cell responses to AZD1222 COVID-19 vaccine. Here immunoSEQ multiplex PCR was the method, and the copy in TCRdb shows in-frame clones only, minus some. The table has 190,000 or so clones, 80% to 95% seen once. The input for sequencing was peripheral blood, taken 28 days after the second AZD1222 dose. The receptors derive from an adult who received the AZD1222 COVID-19 vaccine. The CDR3 runs from the conserved cysteine through the conserved F or W. The D gene is left open where the match is weak. The size entry is marked missing in some rows and otherwise reads once, few, many or a size class.

J: TRBJ2-1; D: NA; size: NA; V: TRBV5-1; DNA: TGCGCCAGCAGCTTAGGTAGCTGGAAGTCGTTCTTC; CDR3: CASSLGSWKSFF
J: TRBJ1-3; D: NA; size: NA; V: TRBV7-9; DNA: TGTGCCAGCAGCTACTCCTCCCTCTTCTCTGGAAACACCATATATTTT; CDR3: CASSYSSLFSGNTIYF
J: TRBJ1-1; D: NA; size: NA; V: TRBV28; DNA: TGTGCCAGCAGTTTTGTAACAGGTAGAAAGACTGAAGCTTTCTTT; CDR3: CASSFVTGRKTEAFF
J: TRBJ2-7; D: TRBD2; size: NA; V: TRBV5-1; DNA: TGCGCCAGCAGCTCGTTGGGCCAGCGGGAATACGAGCAGTACTTC; CDR3: CASSSLGQREYEQYF
J: TRBJ1-1; D: NA; size: NA; V: TRBV11-3; DNA: TGTGCCAGCAGCCCAGACGAGAACACTGAAGCTTTCTTT; CDR3: CASSPDENTEAFF
J: TRBJ1-1; D: TRBD1; size: NA; V: TRBV5-4; DNA: TGTGCCAGCAGCTTGGCCGGGACAGGGTCGAACACTGAAGCTTTCTTT; CDR3: CASSLAGTGSNTEAFF
J: TRBJ2-7; D: NA; size: few; V: TRBV7-9; DNA: TGTGCCAGCAGTTTGCTAGCGTGGGGCGAGCAGTACTTC; CDR3: CASSLLAWGEQYF
J: TRBJ2-5; D: TRBD2; size: NA; V: TRBV5-4; DNA: TGTGCCAGCAGCTTTGTAGCGGGCGGTCAAGAGACCCAGTACTTC; CDR3: CASSFVAGGQETQYF
J: TRBJ2-7; D: NA; size: NA; V: TRBV21-1; DNA: TGTGCCAGCAGCACTACGGAACGACCCATTGCCTACGAGCAGTACTTC; CDR3: CASSTTERPIAYEQYF
J: TRBJ2-3; D: TRBD2; size: NA; V: TRBV13; DNA: TGTGCCAGCAGCTTAAGTCTAGCGGGAAATACGCAGTATTTT; CDR3: CASSLSLAGNTQYF
J: TRBJ1-1; D: NA; size: NA; V: TRBV3-1/TRBV3-2; DNA: TGTGCCAGCAGCCAGGGAGACCCTGAAGCTTTCTTT; CDR3: CASSQGDPEAFF
J: TRBJ1-1; D: NA; size: NA; V: TRBV2; DNA: TGTGCCAGCAGTGTATTGAACACTGAAGCTTTCTTT; CDR3: CASSVLNTEAFF
J: TRBJ2-7; D: NA; size: NA; V: TRBV4-2; DNA: TGTGCCAGCAGCCCTCAAACTCAGTACGAGCAGTACTTC; CDR3: CASSPQTQYEQYF
J: TRBJ1-2; D: NA; size: NA; V: TRBV28; DNA: TGTGCCAGCAGTTTTCGAGGGGGAAACTATGGCTACACCTTC; CDR3: CASSFRGGNYGYTF
J: TRBJ2-7; D: TRBD1; size: NA; V: TRBV19; DNA: TGTGCCAGTAGTAAACAGACAGGGGGAAACGACGAGCAGTACTTC; CDR3: CASSKQTGGNDEQYF
J: TRBJ2-5; D: NA; size: few; V: TRBV18; DNA: TGTGCCAGCTCATCTTATGGGGGGACGCAAGAGACCCAGTACTTC; CDR3: CASSSYGGTQETQYF
J: TRBJ1-1; D: NA; size: NA; V: TRBV10-3; DNA: TGTGCCACCATGCAGGGTGGCATGAACACTGAAGCTTTCTTT; CDR3: CATMQGGMNTEAFF
J: TRBJ2-5; D: NA; size: NA; V: TRBV5-1; DNA: TGCGCCAGCAGCTTTCAGGGGGGCGGGGCAGAGACCCAGTACTTC; CDR3: CASSFQGGGAETQYF
J: TRBJ2-7; D: NA; size: NA; V: TRBV5-1; DNA: TGCGCCAGCAGCCGAGCCTCGGACTACTCCTACGAGCAGTACTTC; CDR3: CASSRASDYSYEQYF
J: TRBJ2-3; D: NA; size: NA; V: TRBV27; DNA: TGTGCCAGCAGTTTAAGATACAGCACAGATACGCAGTATTTT; CDR3: CASSLRYSTDTQYF
J: TRBJ2-1; D: NA; size: NA; V: TRBV29-1; DNA: TGCAGCTCAACCTTTAGGGGGGGGCATGAGCAGTTCTTC; CDR3: CSSTFRGGHEQFF
J: TRBJ2-5; D: NA; size: NA; V: TRBV11-1; DNA: TGTGCCAGCAGCTTACACAGGTACCAAGAGACCCAGTACTTC; CDR3: CASSLHRYQETQYF
J: TRBJ2-6; D: TRBD1; size: NA; V: TRBV6-6; DNA: TGTGCCAGCAGTCCAGGGGGACAGGGAAGTCCTGGGGCCAACGTCCTGACTTTC; CDR3: CASSPGGQGSPGANVLTF
J: TRBJ2-1; D: NA; size: NA; V: TRBV6-5; DNA: TGTGCCAGCAGTTACAGCCTCGAGGTGAATGAGCAGTTCTTC; CDR3: CASSYSLEVNEQFF
J: TRBJ2-2; D: TRBD1; size: NA; V: TRBV7-9; DNA: TGTGCCAGCAGCTCGCAGGGGGCCTGGGCCGGGGAGCTGTTTTTT; CDR3: CASSSQGAWAGELFF
J: TRBJ1-2; D: TRBD1; size: few; V: TRBV6-5; DNA: TGTGCCAGCAGTTACTCGACAGGGGGTCTCTATGGCTACACCTTC; CDR3: CASSYSTGGLYGYTF
J: TRBJ1-3; D: TRBD1; size: NA; V: TRBV28; DNA: TGTGCCAGCAGCCAGGGGGCCCTTGGTGGAAACACCATATATTTT; CDR3: CASSQGALGGNTIYF
J: TRBJ1-1; D: TRBD1; size: NA; V: TRBV5-6; DNA: TGTGCCAGCAGCTGGGACAGGGCGAACACTGAAGCTTTCTTT; CDR3: CASSWDRANTEAFF
J: TRBJ2-7; D: NA; size: NA; V: TRBV21-1; DNA: TGTGCCAGCAGCAAAGTAAGGGGGATTAGCAGCTACGAGCAGTACTTC; CDR3: CASSKVRGISSYEQYF
J: TRBJ2-2; D: NA; size: NA; V: TRBV2; DNA: TGTGCCAGTACGGGAAGGGTCACCGGGGAGCTGTTTTTT; CDR3: CASTGRVTGELFF
J: TRBJ1-4; D: NA; size: NA; V: TRBV5-1; DNA: TGCGCCAGCAGCATGGGGTATGGGACTGCGGAAAAACTGTTTTTT; CDR3: CASSMGYGTAEKLFF
J: TRBJ2-7; D: NA; size: NA; V: TRBV30; DNA: TGTGCCTGGAGTCGACGGGGAGCCGAAGGCGAGCAGTACTTC; CDR3: CAWSRRGAEGEQYF
J: TRBJ1-6; D: NA; size: NA; V: TRBV29-1; DNA: TGCAGCGTTGAAGAGGGGCCTTGGGACTCGACCCTCCACTTT; CDR3: CSVEEGPWDSTLHF
J: TRBJ1-2; D: NA; size: NA; V: TRBV7-9; DNA: TGTGCCAGCAGCCTAAGGGGCGACCAAGCAGAAGCTAACTATGGCTACACCTTC; CDR3: CASSLRGDQAEANYGYTF
J: TRBJ2-7; D: NA; size: NA; V: TRBV15; DNA: TGTGCCACCAGCAGAGCGCTCGGCTCCCCCCACGAGCAGTACTTC; CDR3: CATSRALGSPHEQYF
J: TRBJ1-1; D: NA; size: NA; V: TRBV6-1; DNA: TGTGCCAGCAGTGAACGGGGCAGGAACACTGAAGCTTTCTTT; CDR3: CASSERGRNTEAFF
J: TRBJ1-4; D: NA; size: NA; V: TRBV11-2; DNA: TGTGCCAGCAGTACAGGGCCCACTAATGAAAAACTGTTTTTT; CDR3: CASSTGPTNEKLFF
J: TRBJ1-2; D: TRBD1; size: NA; V: TRBV19; DNA: TGTGCCAGTAGTAGAACCGGGACAGGCTATGGCTACACCTTC; CDR3: CASSRTGTGYGYTF
J: TRBJ2-7; D: NA; size: NA; V: TRBV7-2; DNA: TGTGCCAGCAGCGTTGGGGGTGGCAGTTACGAGCAGTACTTC; CDR3: CASSVGGGSYEQYF
J: TRBJ1-2; D: NA; size: NA; V: TRBV7-9; DNA: TGTGCCAGCAGCTTAGTCGAGGGCCGTGGCGATGGCTACACCTTC; CDR3: CASSLVEGRGDGYTF
J: TRBJ2-3; D: TRBD2; size: NA; V: TRBV11-3; DNA: TGTGCCAGCAGCTTAGGACTAGCGGGAGCGGGCACAGATACGCAGTATTTT; CDR3: CASSLGLAGAGTDTQYF
J: TRBJ1-4; D: NA; size: NA; V: TRBV28; DNA: TGTGCCAGCAGCGCTGCGGGGGAAAAACTGTTTTTT; CDR3: CASSAAGEKLFF
J: TRBJ2-7; D: NA; size: NA; V: TRBV5-5; DNA: TGTGCCAGCAGGGGGACCCCCCACTACGAGCAGTACTTC; CDR3: CASRGTPHYEQYF
J: TRBJ1-2; D: TRBD1; size: once; V: TRBV7-9; DNA: TGTGCCAGCAGCCCGCCTGGGACAGGGAAGGCTGGCTACACCTTC; CDR3: CASSPPGTGKAGYTF
J: TRBJ2-7; D: TRBD2; size: NA; V: TRBV11-2; DNA: TGTGCCAGCAGCTCCACTAGCGGGTACTCCTACGAGCAGTACTTC; CDR3: CASSSTSGYSYEQYF
J: TRBJ2-7; D: TRBD1; size: NA; V: TRBV9; DNA: TGTGCCAGCAGCGCCGGACAGGCGTTCTCCTACGAGCAGTACTTC; CDR3: CASSAGQAFSYEQYF
J: TRBJ1-4; D: TRBD1; size: NA; V: TRBV7-2; DNA: TGTGCCAGCAGCTCAGCCGGGACAGGTCGTGAAAAACTGTTTTTT; CDR3: CASSSAGTGREKLFF
J: TRBJ2-4; D: NA; size: NA; V: TRBV6-6; DNA: TGTGCCAGCAGTTGGCCCCGAGCCCTTTGGAGAAACATTCAGTACTTC; CDR3: CASSWPRALWRNIQYF
J: TRBJ1-6; D: NA; size: NA; V: TRBV28; DNA: TGTGCCAGCAGTCCTGGGACATTCCGGCAGGAATCACCCCTCCACTTT; CDR3: CASSPGTFRQESPLHF
J: TRBJ2-1; D: TRBD2; size: NA; V: TRBV6-2/TRBV6-3; DNA: TGTGCCAGCAGTTGGGGGGAGGGCCTAAACAATGAGCAGTTCTTC; CDR3: CASSWGEGLNNEQFF
J: TRBJ2-1; D: TRBD1; size: NA; V: TRBV5-1; DNA: TGCGCCAGCAGCCTACTGACAGGGGACCACAATGAGCAGTTCTTC; CDR3: CASSLLTGDHNEQFF
J: TRBJ1-4; D: NA; size: NA; V: TRBV18; DNA: TGTGCCAGCTCACCAAGGACAGATTTTATAACTAATGAAAAACTGTTTTTT; CDR3: CASSPRTDFITNEKLFF
J: TRBJ2-3; D: TRBD2; size: once; V: TRBV28; DNA: TGTGCCAGCAGTAGCGGGGGGCGGACAGATACGCAGTATTTT; CDR3: CASSSGGRTDTQYF
J: TRBJ2-4; D: NA; size: NA; V: TRBV2; DNA: TGTGCCAGCAACGGGGACATTCAGTACTTC; CDR3: CASNGDIQYF
J: TRBJ1-2; D: TRBD1; size: NA; V: TRBV28; DNA: TGTGCCAGCAGACCCGGGACAGGGGGCGTCTATGGCTACACCTTC; CDR3: CASRPGTGGVYGYTF
J: TRBJ2-3; D: TRBD2; size: NA; V: TRBV9; DNA: TGTGCCAGCAGCGTGGGACTAGCGGCCATCACAGATACGCAGTATTTT; CDR3: CASSVGLAAITDTQYF
J: TRBJ2-2; D: NA; size: NA; V: TRBV19; DNA: TGTGCCAGTAGAGTACAGATGAACACCGGGGAGCTGTTTTTT; CDR3: CASRVQMNTGELFF
J: TRBJ2-7; D: NA; size: once; V: TRBV4-1; DNA: TGCGCCAGCAGCCAAGATATTAAGCCCTACGAGCAGTACTTC; CDR3: CASSQDIKPYEQYF
J: TRBJ2-7; D: NA; size: NA; V: TRBV7-9; DNA: TGTGCCAGCAGCTTAGCGTCGACACCCGCTTACTACGAGCAGTACTTC; CDR3: CASSLASTPAYYEQYF
J: TRBJ1-1; D: NA; size: NA; V: TRBV30; DNA: TGTGCCTGGAGACATACAGGGCGCGGGATGAACACTGAAGCTTTCTTT; CDR3: CAWRHTGRGMNTEAFF